A selection of T cell receptor beta chains follows, all from one sample in a study of identifying expanded T cells in peripheral blood. Measured with immunoSEQ multiplex PCR; TCRdb has only the in-frame clones, and not every one. The table records around 75,000 clones, 90% of them present only once. Material for sequencing was blood. These receptor sequences come from a person between 18 and 70 years old in good health. The CDR3 runs from the conserved cysteine through the conserved F or W. The D gene is left open where the match is weak. Only part of the rows carry a size: once, few, many, or a class if the clone is expanded.

J	D	V	size	DNA	CDR3
TRBJ2-3	NA	TRBV19	NA	TGTGCCAGTAGTACACCCCTCAACACAGATACGCAGTATTTT	CASSTPLNTDTQYF
TRBJ2-1	NA	TRBV7-2	few	TGTGCCAGCAGCTTAGATATCGTGGGGGAGCAGTTCTTC	CASSLDIVGEQFF
TRBJ2-5	NA	TRBV19	NA	TGTGCCAGTAGTATACGGCCCCCCGGGGAGACCCAGTACTTC	CASSIRPPGETQYF
TRBJ2-6	TRBD1	TRBV4-3	once	TGCGCCAGCAGCCAAGATAGAGGACAGGGGGCGGGTGGGGCCAACGTCCTGACTTTC	CASSQDRGQGAGGANVLTF
TRBJ2-5	TRBD1	TRBV5-6	NA	TGTGCCAGCACCTCGAAGGGACAGGGAGAAGAGACCCAGTACTTC	CASTSKGQGEETQYF
TRBJ1-6	NA	TRBV28	NA	TGTGCCAGCGGCAGGCGTAATTCACCCCTCCACTTT	CASGRRNSPLHF
TRBJ2-7	TRBD2	TRBV6-1	NA	TGTGCCAGCAGTGGCCCCACTAGCGGGAGAAGAAACGAGCAGTACTTC	CASSGPTSGRRNEQYF
TRBJ2-1	NA	TRBV7-8	NA	TGTGCCAGCAGCCCCGGAACAAATGAGCAGTTCTTC	CASSPGTNEQFF
TRBJ2-2	NA	TRBV7-2	NA	TGTGCCAGCAGCCGGGACACCATCGGGGAGCTGTTTTTT	CASSRDTIGELFF
TRBJ2-3	TRBD1	TRBV29-1	NA	TGCAGCGCGGGACAGGGGGCAAGCACAGATACGCAGTATTTT	CSAGQGASTDTQYF
TRBJ1-4	TRBD1	TRBV9	NA	TGTGCCAGCAGCGTAGGGGGACAGGATGAAAAACTGTTTTTT	CASSVGGQDEKLFF
TRBJ2-2	NA	TRBV7-6	NA	TGTGCCAGCAGCTTAAATCTGGCCGGGGAGCTGTTTTTT	CASSLNLAGELFF
TRBJ1-2	NA	TRBV28	NA	TGTGCCAGCAGGACAGTTAACTATGGCTACACCTTC	CASRTVNYGYTF
TRBJ2-7	TRBD1	TRBV6-5	NA	TGTGCCAGCAGTTACACTGGGACAGATCCGTACTTC	CASSYTGTDPYF
TRBJ1-3	NA	TRBV5-6	NA	TGTGCCAGCAGCGGGACTTGGGCTGGAAACACCATATATTTT	CASSGTWAGNTIYF
TRBJ1-5	NA	TRBV2	few	TGTGCCAGCAATAGCGGCAATCAGCCCCAGCATTTT	CASNSGNQPQHF
TRBJ2-1	NA	TRBV27	NA	TGTGCCAGCACAGGGGGGTCCTACAATGAGCAGTTCTTC	CASTGGSYNEQFF
TRBJ2-3	NA	TRBV29-1	NA	TGCAGCGTTGCCGGCCTTATGGGGCCGTCGGATACGCAGTATTTT	CSVAGLMGPSDTQYF
TRBJ2-5	NA	TRBV27	NA	TGTGCCAGCAGTTCCCGGAGAGCCCAAGAGACCCAGTACTTC	CASSSRRAQETQYF
TRBJ2-3	TRBD2	TRBV9	once	TGTGCCAGCAGCGCCACCATCCCATCCGGGACTAGCAGATGTACGCAGTATTTT	CASSATIPSGTSRCTQYF
TRBJ1-2	NA	TRBV14	NA	TGTGCCAGCAGCCAAGATTTGGACTATGGCTACACCTTC	CASSQDLDYGYTF
TRBJ1-5	NA	TRBV18	NA	TGTGCCAGCTCACCATCGGTCGTGGCCGAGAGCAATCAGCCCCAGCATTTT	CASSPSVVAESNQPQHF
TRBJ2-7	NA	TRBV9	NA	TGTGCCAGCAGCGGCGGGTTGAGCTCCTACGAGCAGTACTTC	CASSGGLSSYEQYF
TRBJ1-1	NA	TRBV20-1	once	TGCAGTATAAGGGTGAACACTGAAGCTTTCTTT	CSIRVNTEAFF
TRBJ2-3	NA	TRBV29-1	once	TGCAGCGTTGAAGCCGCTAGCGTCAGCACAGATACGCAGTATTTT	CSVEAASVSTDTQYF
TRBJ1-1	NA	TRBV9	NA	TGTGCCAGCAGCGTACAACAGGGAGGCACTGAAGCTTTCTTT	CASSVQQGGTEAFF
TRBJ1-5	NA	TRBV21-1	NA	TGTGCCAGCAGCAAAGCACTTAGCGGGGGCCCCCTTAGCAATCAGCCCCAGCATTTT	CASSKALSGGPLSNQPQHF
TRBJ2-7	NA	TRBV11-2	NA	TGTGCCAGCAGCTTAGTCCCCAGGGGTTCCTACGAGCAGTACTTC	CASSLVPRGSYEQYF
TRBJ1-1	NA	TRBV6-5	NA	TGTGCCAGCAGCCCTCAGTCCGGGACTGAAGCTTTCTTT	CASSPQSGTEAFF
TRBJ2-3	TRBD2	TRBV5-8	NA	TGTGCCAGCAGCCCCCGTAGCGGGGGCGTCACAGATACGCAGTATTTT	CASSPRSGGVTDTQYF
TRBJ2-7	NA	TRBV19	NA	TGTGCCAGTAGTATAGAATGGGTTCGGGGAGGCGAGCAGTACTTC	CASSIEWVRGGEQYF
TRBJ2-2	NA	TRBV28	NA	TGTGCCAGCAGTTTATTTTCTAAGGGGACCACCGGGGAGCTGTTTTTT	CASSLFSKGTTGELFF
TRBJ1-3	NA	TRBV5-5	NA	TGTGCCAGCAGCTTAGGCCCGGTCGGAAACACCATATATTTT	CASSLGPVGNTIYF
TRBJ2-7	TRBD2	TRBV5-1	NA	TGCGCCAGCAGCTATACTAGCGGTAGAGAAGGCGAGCAGTACTTC	CASSYTSGREGEQYF
TRBJ1-2	TRBD1	TRBV5-4	NA	TGTGCCAGCAGACAATCCGGGACAGATAACTATGGCTACACCTTC	CASRQSGTDNYGYTF
TRBJ2-7	TRBD1	TRBV25-1	NA	TGTGCCAGCAGAGGGACAGGGATTTACGAGCAGTACTTC	CASRGTGIYEQYF
TRBJ1-2	TRBD1	TRBV5-4	few	TGTGCCAGCAGCTTAGGGGGCTTTATCTATGGCTACACCTTC	CASSLGGFIYGYTF
TRBJ2-1	TRBD2	TRBV4-3	NA	TGCGCCAGCAGCCCAATTACTAGCGGGAGATTTCAGGAGCAGTTCTTC	CASSPITSGRFQEQFF
TRBJ1-2	NA	TRBV25-1	few	TGTGCCAGCAGTCAGAACTATGGCTACACCTTC	CASSQNYGYTF
TRBJ1-4	NA	TRBV18	NA	TGTGCCAGCTCGGAGACAGAGGGCGAAAAACTGTTTTTT	CASSETEGEKLFF
TRBJ2-2	TRBD1	TRBV9	once	TGTGCCAGCAGCTACCAGGGGGCGACCGGGGAGCTGTTTTTT	CASSYQGATGELFF
TRBJ2-7	NA	TRBV9	NA	TGTGCCAGCAGCGTAGGCCCGCTCGCGGTCCCCTCCTACGAGCAGTACTTC	CASSVGPLAVPSYEQYF
TRBJ1-1	NA	TRBV5-4	NA	TGTGCCAGCAGCTTGGACAGGTCCGGGAACACTGAAGCTTTCTTT	CASSLDRSGNTEAFF
TRBJ2-7	TRBD1	TRBV15	NA	TGTGCCACCGGACAGGGGCCGTCCTACGAGCAGTACTTC	CATGQGPSYEQYF
TRBJ1-1	TRBD1	TRBV7-9	NA	TGTGCCAGCAGCGGAGGACAGGTGGTGAACACTGAAGCTTTCTTT	CASSGGQVVNTEAFF
TRBJ2-3	NA	TRBV4-3	NA	TGCGCCAGCAGCCAGACAGGTTGGGACACAGATACGCAGTATTTT	CASSQTGWDTDTQYF
TRBJ2-7	TRBD2	TRBV9	NA	TGTGCCAGCAGCTCTCAACCTGCGGGGGCCTACGAGCAGTACTTC	CASSSQPAGAYEQYF
TRBJ2-7	NA	TRBV28	NA	TGTGCCAGCAGTTTCTTGTCCCTACCGGACGAGCAGTACTTC	CASSFLSLPDEQYF
TRBJ2-7	TRBD1	TRBV6-5	NA	TGTGCCAGCAGCCGGGACAGTCTTACCTACGAGCAGTACTTC	CASSRDSLTYEQYF
TRBJ1-4	TRBD1	TRBV14	NA	TGTGCCAGCAGCCATGTCAGGGGGCTGGGGAATGAAAAACTGTTTTTT	CASSHVRGLGNEKLFF
TRBJ2-5	NA	TRBV18	NA	TGTGCCAGCTCACCTACGGGTTGGGAGACCCAGTACTTC	CASSPTGWETQYF
TRBJ1-3	NA	TRBV27	NA	TGTGCCAGCAGTTTAAGGGGGGGAAACTCTGGAAACACCATATATTTT	CASSLRGGNSGNTIYF